The rows below give T cell receptor beta chains drawn from one sample of a study of tumor-infiltrating lymphocytes in primary liver carcinoma. From the multiplex PCR reads, TCRdb called clonotypes with MiXCR, one entry per CDR3 protein. The sample contains some 20,000 distinct CDR3 sequences, 79% of which appear only once. The sample was liver tumor tissue from sampling region 4. The receptors here all came from a woman aged 30 to 39 with primary liver carcinoma and hepatitis B virus infection. The CDR3 runs from the conserved cysteine through the conserved F or W. The order of the fields is D gene, J gene, clone size, V gene, CDR3 protein, CDR3 DNA. D genes are given only for firm matches. Clone size is given for some rows only: seen once, a few or many times, or a class if the clone is expanded.

>NA|TRBJ1-3|NA|TRBV11-2
CASSSRPDRGVYSGNTIYF
TGTGCCAGCAGCTCACGCCCGGATAGGGGAGTGTACTCTGGAAACACCATATATTTT
>NA|TRBJ2-5|once|TRBV11-2
CASSLDHETQYF
TGTGCCAGCAGCTTAGATCATGAGACCCAGTACTTC
>NA|TRBJ2-2|NA|TRBV5-6
CTSSLAHRVTGELFF
TGTACCAGCAGTTTGGCGCACAGAGTCACCGGGGAGCTGTTTTTT
>NA|TRBJ2-6|NA|TRBV28
CASRGLGTPWANVLTF
TGTGCCAGCAGAGGGTTGGGGACCCCGTGGGCCAACGTCCTGACTTTC
>TRBD2|TRBJ2-7|NA|TRBV6-5
CASRQTSGIEQYF
TGTGCCAGCAGGCAGACTAGCGGGATCGAGCAGTACTTC
>NA|TRBJ1-2|NA|TRBV4-3
CADSQDWGRVNGYTF
TGCGCCGACAGCCAAGACTGGGGCAGGGTGAATGGTTACACCTTC
>NA|TRBJ2-5|NA|TRBV10-3
CAIGESATKQETQYF
TGTGCCATCGGTGAGTCGGCTACCAAGCAAGAGACCCAGTACTTC
>TRBD2|TRBJ2-2|NA|TRBV11-1
CARSRVMAGVPGEQFF
TGTGCCAGAAGCAGGGTTATGGCGGGAGTGCCCGGGGAGCAGTTTTTT
>NA|TRBJ2-5|NA|TRBV10-3
CSIIESSTRQETQYF
TGTTCCATCATTGAGTCGTCTACCAGACAAGAGACCCAGTACTTC
>NA|TRBJ1-4|NA|TRBV11-2
CASNSWGGRLFF
TGTGCCAGCAACTCCTGGGGGGGAAGACTGTTTTTT
>NA|TRBJ2-2|NA|TRBV6-1
CTSMKRRDTGVLLF
TGTACCAGCATGAAGAGAAGGGACACCGGGGTGCTGCTTTTT
>NA|TRBJ1-6|many|TRBV6-1
CASSEQGDNSSPLHF
TGTGCCAGCAGTGAACAGGGTGATAACAGTTCACCCCTCCACTTT
>NA|TRBJ2-3|NA|TRBV11-2
CASSRTLQGGGDTQYF
TGTGCTAGCAGCCGGACGCTACAGGGAGGGGGAGATACGCAGTATTTT
>TRBD2|TRBJ2-7|few|TRBV10-3
CAILAGGVQEQYF
TGTGCCATCCTAGCGGGAGGAGTGCAAGAGCAGTACTTC
>NA|TRBJ2-5|NA|TRBV11-2
CASSPRQIDTEYF
TGTGCCAGCAGCCCTAGACAGATAGATACCGAATACTTC
>NA|TRBJ2-1|NA|TRBV11-2
CASSFQGYSSYNKQFF
TGTGCCAGCAGCTTTCAGGGCTACTCCTCCTACAATAAGCAGTTCTTC
>NA|TRBJ2-7|once|TRBV6-5
CASSYNRHGGYEQHF
TGTGCCAGCAGTTACAATCGACACGGGGGTTACGAGCAGCACTTC
>NA|TRBJ2-3|once|TRBV5-4
CASSVYGLPPPTDTQYF
TGTGCTAGCAGCGTATACGGACTTCCTCCACCCACAGATACGCAGTATTTT
>TRBD1|TRBJ2-3|NA|TRBV2
CASSGGTASTDMQYF
TGTGCCAGCAGTGGAGGGACAGCTAGCACAGATATGCAGTATTTT
>NA|TRBJ2-7|large|TRBV11-2
CASSSYPGPYVYEQYF
TGTGCCAGCAGCTCATATCCGGGTCCCTACGTCTACGAGCAGTACTTC
>TRBD1|TRBJ2-2|NA|TRBV6-5
CASSSRTGLTGEPFF
TGTGCCAGCAGTTCGCGGACAGGGCTCACCGGGGAGCCGTTTTTT
>TRBD1|TRBJ1-1|NA|TRBV10-3
CAISESTGMLTESFF
TGTGCCATTAGTGAGTCGACAGGGATGTTGACTGAATCTTTCTTT
>NA|TRBJ2-2|NA|TRBV9
CVSSVEQGTRELFF
TGTGTCAGCAGCGTCGAACAGGGCACCAGGGAGCTGTTTTTT
>NA|TRBJ1-5|NA|TRBV13
CASSTQGNQPQHF
TGTGCCAGCAGCACCCAGGGCAATCAGCCCCAGCATTTT
>NA|TRBJ1-5|NA|TRBV5-1
CATFTYIYRESTSDTQHF
TGCGCCACCTTCACGTATATTTACAGGGAGTCCACCTCGGATACGCAGCATTTT
>TRBD1|TRBJ1-4|medium-sized|TRBV29-1
CSVVGQAEKLFF
TGCAGCGTAGTGGGACAGGCCGAAAAACTGTTTTTT
>NA|TRBJ2-7|NA|TRBV11-2
CASSPATEQYF
TGTGCCAGCAGTCCTGCCACTGAGCAATACTTC
>TRBD1|TRBJ2-3|NA|TRBV11-2
CAISRTRQGSGDTQCF
TGTGCCATCAGCCGGACGCGACAGGGAAGCGGAGATACGCAGTGTTTT
>NA|TRBJ2-3|NA|TRBV11-1
CASSSGGSSAGALTDTRYF
TGTGCCAGCAGCTCTGGGGGAAGCTCTGCTGGAGCCCTCACAGATACGCGGTATTTT
>NA|TRBJ2-3|NA|TRBV4-1
CASSRAGQRERDTQYF
TGTGCCAGCAGTCGCGCCGGACAGAGGGAGAGGGATACGCAGTATTTT
>NA|TRBJ2-2|NA|TRBV4-3
CTSRLGTAKLFF
TGCACCAGCAGACTTGGCACCGCGAAGCTGTTTTTT
>NA|TRBJ2-2|NA|TRBV6-5
CASQGRLAGVVRGELLF
TGTGCCAGCCAGGGTCGGCTAGCTGGAGTGGTTCGTGGGGAGCTGTTATTT
>NA|TRBJ2-3|NA|TRBV29-1
CSAIGTSCSTDTQYF
TGCAGCGCCATAGGGACCAGCTGTAGCACAGATACGCAGTATTTT
>TRBD2|TRBJ2-7|NA|TRBV14
CASSQYLAGPTKEQYF
TGTGCCAGCAGCCAATATCTAGCGGGACCCACTAAGGAGCAGTACTTC
>TRBD1|TRBJ2-1|medium-sized|TRBV29-1
CSAGRQGTNEQFF
TGCAGCGCCGGAAGACAGGGAACCAATGAGCAGTTCTTC